The TCR beta chain described here comes from a study of blood T cell repertoires in COVID-19. On the study more broadly: Samples came from the United States, Italy and Spain, spanning acute and convalescent COVID-19. The analysed material was cDNA or gDNA that came from T cells, B-cell-depleted T cells, or PBMCs.

Unmatched junction bases numbered 8, after V lost 1 base and J lost 6 bases. Germline V gene sequence: CDR1 GTSNPN, CDR2 SVGIG (reference sequence). The CDR3 extends over 14 amino acids. In the original processing: Reference gene primers were amplified, and this amplification served to estimate nucleated cell counts. Profiling relied on immunoSEQ multiplex PCR, and the TCRdb table lists in-frame clones only, not all of them. The DNA gave D and trimming, while V, J and clone size come from that table. Of over 70,000 clones in the sample, about 85% were seen once. Followed longitudinally, the Seattle patients had been enrolled during active infection.

The rearrangement links TRBV30 to TRBJ1-1, with 7 bases lining up with TRBD1. Sequenced sample: peripheral blood. This TCR was sampled from a man aged 60-69 years with COVID-19, enrolled during active disease. CDR3 sequence reads: CAWSEDRVFPEAFF. Written as DNA, the CDR3 is TGTGCCTGGAGTGAAGACAGGGTGTTCCCTGAAGCTTTCTTT.